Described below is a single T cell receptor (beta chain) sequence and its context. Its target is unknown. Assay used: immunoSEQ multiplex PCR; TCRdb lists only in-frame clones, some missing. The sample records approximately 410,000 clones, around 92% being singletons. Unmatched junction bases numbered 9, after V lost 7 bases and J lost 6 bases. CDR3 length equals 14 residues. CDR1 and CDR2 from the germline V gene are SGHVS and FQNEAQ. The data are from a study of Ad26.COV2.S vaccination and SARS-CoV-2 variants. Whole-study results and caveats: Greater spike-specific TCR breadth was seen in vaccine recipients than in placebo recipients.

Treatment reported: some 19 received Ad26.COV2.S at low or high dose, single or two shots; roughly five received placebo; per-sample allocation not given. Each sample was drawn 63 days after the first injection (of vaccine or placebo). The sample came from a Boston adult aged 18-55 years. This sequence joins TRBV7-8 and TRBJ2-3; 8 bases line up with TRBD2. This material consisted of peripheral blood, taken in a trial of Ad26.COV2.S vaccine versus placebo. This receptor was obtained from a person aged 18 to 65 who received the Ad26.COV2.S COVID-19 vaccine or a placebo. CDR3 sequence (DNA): TGTGCCAGCAACGAGCGGGGGCCAATGGATACGCAGTATTTT. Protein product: CASNERGPMDTQYF. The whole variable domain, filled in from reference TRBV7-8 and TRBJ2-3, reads GAGVSQSPRYKVAKRGQDVALRCDPISGHVSLFWYQQALGQGPEFLTYFQNEAQLDKSGLPSDRFFAERPEGSVSTLKIQRTQQEDSAVYLCASNERGPMDTQYFGPGTRLTVL.